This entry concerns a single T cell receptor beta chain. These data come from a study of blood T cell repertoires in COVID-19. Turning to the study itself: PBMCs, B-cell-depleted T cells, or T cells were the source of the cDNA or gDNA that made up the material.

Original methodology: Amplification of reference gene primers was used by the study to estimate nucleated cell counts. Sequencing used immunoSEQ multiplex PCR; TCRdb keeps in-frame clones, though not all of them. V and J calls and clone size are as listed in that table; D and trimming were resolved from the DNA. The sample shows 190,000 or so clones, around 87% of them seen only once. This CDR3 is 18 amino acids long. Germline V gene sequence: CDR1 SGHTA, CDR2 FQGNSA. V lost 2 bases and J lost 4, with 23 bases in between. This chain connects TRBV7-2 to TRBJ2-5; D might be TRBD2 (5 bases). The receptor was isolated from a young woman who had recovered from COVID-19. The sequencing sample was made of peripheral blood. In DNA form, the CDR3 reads TGTGCCAGCAGCTTAAAGGCTAGACTAAGACCGATAGGAGAGACCCAGTACTTC. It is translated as CASSLKARLRPIGETQYF.